These 19 T cell receptor beta chains originate from one sample sequenced in a study of OX40 agonist ivuxolimab in advanced cancers. Libraries were prepared by immunoSEQ multiplex PCR; TCRdb keeps only in-frame clonotypes and omits some of them. The table shows over 75,000 clones, with roughly 89% occurring only once. This material consisted of CD4+ or CD8+ T cells sorted from blood, taken in a trial of the OX40 agonist ivuxolimab. These receptors were taken from an adult with an advanced solid tumor such as melanoma, head and neck, liver or kidney cancer.

This rearrangement joins TRBV28 to TRBJ1-5; D is undetermined. CDR1 is MDHEN, CDR2 SYDVKM, per germline. Between the trimmed V and J ends, which lost 5 bases and 6 bases, there was a span of 26 bases. The CDR3 consists of 18 residues. The CDR3 bases are TGTGCCAGCAGTAGATCCATTACGGCGTCCGGTTATGGTCAGCCCCAGCATTTT. It yields the protein CASSRSITASGYGQPQHF.

The chain employs TRBV6-1 and TRBJ1-1, with 9 bases that match TRBD1. CDR1 is MNHNS and CDR2 is SASEGT in the germline V gene. V lost 3 bases to trimming and J lost 1 base; unmatched junction nucleotides: 6. The CDR3 totals 16 residues. The CDR3 DNA reads TGTGCCAGCAGTGATACAGGGGGCATACGGAACACTGAAGCTTTCTTT. Its protein is CASSDTGGIRNTEAFF.

The rearrangement links TRBV25-1 to TRBJ2-2, with 7 positions matching TRBD1. Germline-derived CDR1 and CDR2 are MGHDK and SYGVNS. The length of the CDR3 is 16 residues. After removal of 5 bases from V and 6 bases from J, the junction contained 12 bases not matched to a gene. The CDR3 DNA reads TGTGCCAGCAGTCCCCCCGCTATTCAGGGGGCCGGGGAGCTGTTTTTT. It codes for CASSPPAIQGAGELFF.

The CDR3 DNA reads TGTGCCAGCCGAGCCCCGGTAGTCTTCGACGAGCAGTACTTC. This gives the protein CASRAPVVFDEQYF. This sequence joins TRBV6-5 and TRBJ2-7; no firm D call. The CDR3 totals 14 residues. V was shortened by 8 bases and J by 5 bases, with 19 bases between the two germline ends. The V gene's germline CDR1 is MNHEY and CDR2 SVGAGI.

The rearrangement joins TRBV5-1 to TRBJ2-3, with TRBD1 matching over 9 bases. From germline, CDR1 is SGHRS and CDR2 YFSETQ. The V gene end was trimmed by 4 bases and the J gene end by 2 bases; junction bases not matched to a gene: 5. CDR3 length: 15 residues. The CDR3: CASSGRTGATDTQYF. CDR3 DNA: TGCGCCAGCAGCGGACGGACAGGGGCCACAGATACGCAGTATTTT. The complete variable domain, with remaining parts taken from reference TRBV5-1 and TRBJ2-3, reads KAGVTQTPRYLIKTRGQQVTLSCSPISGHRSVSWYQQTPGQGLQFLFEYFSETQRNKGNFPGRFSGRQFSNSRSEMNVSTLELGDSALYLCASSGRTGATDTQYFGPGTRLTVL.

This clone was counted a single time. J is TRBJ1-4 and V is TRBV27, with D unresolved. The V and J ends lost 3 bases and 8 bases respectively, with 4 bases between them. Germline assignment: CDR1 MNHEY and CDR2 SMNVEV (reference sequence). The CDR3 sequence is 11 residues long. CDR3 in amino acids: CASSFGEKLFF. As DNA, the CDR3 is TGTGCCAGCAGTTTTGGCGAAAAACTGTTTTTT.

V is TRBV5-4 and J is TRBJ2-4, with TRBD1 as a possible D gene (6 bases). Trimming left V 1 base short and J 8 bases short, with 10 bases between. Germline V gives CDR1 SGHNT, CDR2 YYREEE (reference sequence). CDR3 size: 13 residues. Here the CDR3 reads CASSLQGLDIQYF. CDR3 nucleotides: TGTGCCAGCAGCTTGCAGGGGTTGGACATTCAGTACTTC.

In its sample, this clone was seen a few times. This chain uses TRBV5-5 with TRBJ2-1; the match to TRBD1 covers 7 bases. The CDR3 is 15 residues long. CDR1 is SGHKS, CDR2 YYEKEE, per germline (reference sequence). J gave up 4 bases and V 4 bases, and 8 bases lay outside the gene matches. This CDR3 reads CASSMTGIVYNEQFF. CDR3 nucleotide sequence: TGTGCCAGCAGCATGACAGGGATAGTATACAATGAGCAGTTCTTC.

The V call is TRBV21-1, the J call TRBJ1-5. TRBV21-1 is a recognized pseudogene. The CDR3 spans 15 residues. For the CDR3, the DNA is TGTGCCAGCAGCAACAGGAGGGGAGGTGGTCAGCCCCAGCATTTT. It specifies CASSNRRGGGQPQHF.

The gene calls are TRBV28 and TRBJ1-6, with D maybe TRBD1 (6 bases). CDR1 and CDR2 from the germline V gene are MDHEN and SYDVKM. The CDR3 runs to 14 residues. Trimming shortened V by 6 bases and J by 9 bases, and 15 bases separated the two germline ends. In nucleotides, the CDR3 is TGTGCCAGCAGCCCACAGGGTTGGGGTTCACCCCTCCACTTT. Translated: CASSPQGWGSPLHF. The full variable domain, rest sourced from reference TRBV28 and TRBJ1-6, is DVKVTQSSRYLVKRTGEKVFLECVQDMDHENMFWYRQDPGLGLRLIYFSYDVKMKEKGDIPEGYSVSREKKERFSLILESASTNQTSMYLCASSPQGWGSPLHFGNGTRLTVT.

The V and J genes are TRBV5-3 and TRBJ2-5, with TRBD2 matching 14 bases. TRBV5-3 is classed as an ORF, of uncertain function. The CDR3 runs 17 residues. The V gene end was trimmed by 4 bases and the J gene end by 4 bases; junction bases not matched to a gene: 9. The CDR3 DNA reads as TGTGCCAGAAGCGCGACTAGCGGGAGGGATCAGATAGAGACCCAGTACTTC. It translates to CARSATSGRDQIETQYF.

The chain carries TRBV6-6 and TRBJ2-3, with TRBD1 matching over 8 bases. Germline-derived CDR1 and CDR2 are MNHNY and SVGAGI (reference sequence). CDR3 size: 14 residues. V shed 6 bases, J shed 2 bases, and the junction held 4 bases outside the gene matches. CDR3 coding DNA: TGTGCCAGCAGGGGGGGACAGGTCACAGATACGCAGTATTTT. This sequence encodes CASRGGQVTDTQYF.

This chain joins TRBV16 and TRBJ2-1; no clear D gene. The germline V gene has CDR1 KGHSY and CDR2 FQNENV. This CDR3 has 13 residues. The V gene lost 1 base and the J gene lost 11 bases, with 12 bases spanning the gap. The CDR3 protein is CASSQLTADQQFF. The CDR3 DNA follows: TGTGCCAGCAGCCAATTAACGGCGGACCAGCAGTTCTTC.

This chain uses TRBV11-2 with TRBJ2-7, with D unclear. Trimming took off 5 bases at V and 1 base at J, with 15 bases between the two ends. This CDR3 comprises 15 residues. The germline V gene has CDR1 SGHAT and CDR2 FQNNGV. CDR3 sequence reads: CASSPEAALSYEQYF. The CDR3 DNA sequence: TGTGCCAGCAGCCCCGAGGCGGCCCTTTCCTACGAGCAGTACTTC.

This rearrangement joins TRBV7-3 to TRBJ2-1; 9 positions agree with TRBD1. CDR1 and CDR2 (germline): SGHTA, FQGTGA. After removal of 4 bases from V and 8 bases from J, the junction contained 9 bases not matched to a gene. CDR3 length equals 15 residues. The CDR3 DNA is TGTGCCAGCAGCTCTACGGGACAGGGTATAGATGAGCAGTTCTTC. It yields the protein CASSSTGQGIDEQFF.

The rearrangement uses TRBV10-2 and TRBJ2-1; 8 nucleotides line up with TRBD1. After removal of 5 bases from V and 10 bases from J, the junction contained 1 base not matched to a gene. Germline V gives CDR1 WSHSY, CDR2 SAAADI. The CDR3 sequence is 11 residues long. The CDR3 DNA is TGCGCCAGCAGTCAGGGGGCCGAGCAGTTCTTC. This encodes CASSQGAEQFF.

CDR3 region: CASSRRGLADEYNEQFF. CDR3 bases: TGTGCCAGTAGTCGGCGGGGACTAGCGGACGAATACAATGAGCAGTTCTTC. The chain uses TRBV19 and TRBJ2-1, with 11 bases aligning to TRBD2. J was trimmed by 4 bases and V by 5 bases; bases with no gene match: 10. Per the germline V gene, CDR1 is LNHDA and CDR2 is SQIVND (reference sequence). The CDR3 extends over 17 amino acids.

This rearrangement joins TRBV18 to TRBJ2-1; the D is unclear. V was shortened by 6 bases and J by 10 bases, with 10 bases between the two germline ends. Germline V gives CDR1 KGHSH, CDR2 LQKENI. This CDR3 has 11 amino acids. CDR3 sequence: CASSPSREQFF. CDR3 coding DNA: TGTGCCAGCTCCCCTTCAAGAGAGCAGTTCTTC.

This sequence joins TRBV7-9 and TRBJ2-2, with a tentative D call TRBD1 (6 bases). The CDR3 covers 16 residues. Germline CDR1 reads SEHNR; CDR2 reads FQNEAQ (reference sequence). Between the trimmed V and J ends, which lost 8 bases and 8 bases, there was a span of 24 bases. DNA for the CDR3: TGTGCCAGCGTCTTACAAACAGGGCTTAACCCTGGGGAGCTGTTTTTT. Translation: CASVLQTGLNPGELFF. The full variable domain, completed using reference TRBV7-9 and TRBJ2-2, is DTGVSQNPRHKITKRGQNVTFRCDPISEHNRLYWYRQTLGQGPEFLTYFQNEAQLEKSRLLSDRFSAERPKGSFSTLEIQRTEQGDSAMYLCASVLQTGLNPGELFFGEGSRLTVL.